This T cell receptor (beta chain) is from a study of blood T cells in healthy people across ages. Every sample had a minimum of 7 million PBMCs isolated. Germline CDR1 and CDR2: SGHKS and YYEKEE (reference sequence). The CDR3 covers 15 residues. V was pared by 4 bases and J by 3 bases, with 13 bases between. A sample-barcoded 5' primer and a J-beta primer mix were used in a second PCR of about 7 to 12 cycles. Every single cDNA molecule received a tag from a template-switch adaptor with 12 random nucleotides. TCRdb recomputed calls from the 5' RACE reads with MiXCR, one row per CDR3 protein. The sample lists fewer than 800,000 distinct CDR3 sequences, roughly 25% occurring once. This clonotype appeared a few times. Another study also made use of these data, one on T cells of mothers and their children. That source notes: With unrelated pairs as the comparison, related mother-child pairs had a slightly higher overlap that was not significant.

The clonotype originates from a boy younger than 18 in good health. J is TRBJ2-2 and V is TRBV5-5; D gene ambiguous. Sequenced: blood. The CDR3 protein is CASSPRPDHTGELFF. CDR3 DNA: TGTGCCAGCAGCCCTAGGCCTGACCACACCGGGGAGCTGTTTTTT.